What follows are 24 T cell receptor beta chains derived from one specimen sequenced in a study of blood T cells in healthy people across ages. PCR was performed a second time for about 7 to 12 cycles using a sample-barcoded 5' primer and a J-beta primer mix. MiXCR, run by TCRdb on the 5' RACE reads, gives a single entry per CDR3 protein. The table records hundreds of thousands of distinct CDR3 sequences, 45% to 70% of them present only once. The sequencing input was blood. These receptors all come from a man aged 40-55 years in good health.

The chain has TRBV2 and TRBJ2-6; 8 bases match TRBD1. J was trimmed by 0 bases and V by 6 bases; bases with no gene match: 4. This CDR3 spans 16 amino acids. CDR1 and CDR2 (germline): SNHLY, FYNNEI. In DNA, the CDR3 is TGTGCCAGCAGGGACAGGGCGTCCTCTGGGGCCAACGTCCTGACTTTC. Its translation: CASRDRASSGANVLTF.

The chain is built from TRBV7-2 and TRBJ2-1; no definite D call. This CDR3 is built from 12 residues. Germline V gives CDR1 SGHTA, CDR2 FQGNSA. Trimming removed 5 bases from V and 9 bases from J, with 11 bases in between. This chain's CDR3 is CASSPPMGEQFF. The CDR3 bases are TGTGCCAGCAGCCCCCCCATGGGTGAGCAGTTCTTC.

In nucleotides, the CDR3 is TGTGCCACCAGTGATTTTAGGGCAGGACACATTCAGTACTTC. It codes for CATSDFRAGHIQYF. The chain carries TRBV24-1 and TRBJ2-4; D gene ambiguous. Germline assignment: CDR1 KGHDR and CDR2 SFDVKD. The V gene lost 1 base and the J gene lost 8 bases, with 11 bases spanning the gap. The CDR3 is 14 amino acids.

This clonotype was observed many times. This rearrangement joins TRBV5-5 to TRBJ1-5, with D unclear. The length of the CDR3 is 18 residues. Trimming cost V 0 bases and J 0 bases, with 16 bases left between them. Per the germline V gene, CDR1 is SGHKS and CDR2 is YYEKEE (reference sequence). The CDR3 nucleotides read TGTGCCAGCAGCTTGGGACAAGGTAGAGGTTATAGCAATCAGCCCCAGCATTTT. Amino acid sequence: CASSLGQGRGYSNQPQHF.

The J gene is TRBJ1-5, the V gene TRBV27, with D hard to call. The germline CDR1 and CDR2 sequences are MNHEY and SMNVEV (reference sequence). Trimming left V 3 bases short and J 5 bases short, with 17 bases between. CDR3 length: 16 residues. The CDR3 protein is CASSLGYPREDQPQHF. The CDR3 DNA follows: TGTGCCAGCAGTTTGGGATATCCCCGTGAGGATCAGCCCCAGCATTTT.

At least ten counts were recorded for this clonotype. The chain combines TRBV29-1 with TRBJ2-3; TRBD1 is a possible D gene (5 bases). The V gene's germline CDR1 is SQVTM and CDR2 ANQGSEA. The CDR3 extends over 16 amino acids. The V end lost 0 bases, the J end lost 2 bases, and 15 bases lay between the germline ends. The DNA of the CDR3 is TGCAGCGTTGAAGATTCAGGGCTGGGGTCCACAGATACGCAGTATTTT. The encoded protein is CSVEDSGLGSTDTQYF.

V and J are TRBV4-1 and TRBJ2-2; 7 nucleotides agree with TRBD2. The CDR3 is 13 residues long. With V trimmed by 2 bases and J by 6 bases, 0 bases remained unmatched. Germline V gives CDR1 MGHRA, CDR2 YSYEKL. CDR3 sequence (DNA): TGCGCCAGCAGCCAACGGGGGGCCGGGGAGCTGTTTTTT. As protein: CASSQRGAGELFF.

In this sample, this clonotype turned up a few times. The genes are TRBV7-2 and TRBJ2-1; no reliable D call. This CDR3 comprises 13 residues. Trimming pared 1 base from V and 5 bases from J, leaving 6 bases between. The germline CDR1 and CDR2 sequences are SGHTA and FQGNSA. CDR3 sequence reads: CASSLVINNEQFF. CDR3 sequence (DNA): TGTGCCAGCAGCTTAGTTATCAACAATGAGCAGTTCTTC. Based on the CDR3 plus reference TRBV7-2 and TRBJ2-1, the full variable domain is GAGVSQSPSNKVTEKGKDVELRCDPISGHTALYWYRQSLGQGLEFLIYFQGNSAPDKSGLPSDRFSAERTGGSVSTLTIQRTQQEDSAVYLCASSLVINNEQFFGPGTRLTVL.

The chain links TRBV6-1 to TRBJ2-3; the match to TRBD2 covers 14 bases. The V and J ends lost 5 bases and 5 bases, in that order; junction bases with no gene match: 6. Germline assignment: CDR1 MNHNS and CDR2 SASEGT. The CDR3 loop spans 16 amino acids. The CDR3 loop reads CASSSKTSGGGDTQYF. The DNA for the CDR3 is TGTGCCAGCAGTTCTAAGACTAGCGGGGGGGGAGATACGCAGTATTTT.

This clonotype showed up just a few times. J is TRBJ2-5 and V is TRBV6-2 or TRBV6-3; D may match TRBD1 or TRBD2 (5 bases each). Germline V gives CDR1 MNHEY, CDR2 SVGEGT. There are 15 residues in the CDR3. Trimming took off 6 bases at V and 5 bases at J, with 19 bases between the two ends. In DNA form, the CDR3 reads TGTGCCAGCAGACCCCCGGGGACCTTCGGGGAGACCCAGTACTTC. Amino acids: CASRPPGTFGETQYF.

The sample holds a few counts of this clonotype. The chain is built from TRBV10-3 and TRBJ2-1; TRBD1 matches 10 bases. Per germline, CDR1 ENHRY and CDR2 SYGVKD. The CDR3 contains 15 residues. V lost 8 bases, J lost 1 base, and 5 bases stayed unmatched. CDR3 nucleotide sequence: TGTGCCATCCGACCGGGACAGGGGTCCTACAATGAGCAGTTCTTC. This sequence encodes CAIRPGQGSYNEQFF.

The chain combines TRBV6-2 or TRBV6-3 with TRBJ2-5; unclear D gene. V gave up 2 bases and J gave up 5 bases, with 9 bases separating them. The length of the CDR3 is 13 residues. Germline CDR1 is MNHEY and CDR2 is SVGEGT. CDR3 DNA: TGTGCCAGCAGTTACGGGCCGCGGGAGACCCAGTACTTC. It encodes CASSYGPRETQYF.

The sample holds many counts of this clonotype. Written as DNA, the CDR3 is TGCGCCAGCAGCCAAGGGACAGGGACCTACGAGCAGTACTTC. Translation gives CASSQGTGTYEQYF. The chain couples TRBV4-3 to TRBJ2-7; 8 bases are a match to TRBD1. The CDR3 totals 14 residues. V trimming: 1 base; J trimming: 2 bases; junction bases outside the gene matches: 1. The germline gives CDR1 LGHNA, CDR2 YSLEER.

The chain carries TRBV20-1 and TRBJ2-1; the match to TRBD2 covers 11 bases. V dropped 1 base and J dropped 6; count of bases not matched to a gene: 8. The CDR3 length is 16 residues. Germline V gene sequence: CDR1 DFQATT, CDR2 SNEGSKA (reference sequence). In nucleotides, the CDR3 is TGCAGTGCTAGAGCCCCCGGGACTAGCGGTAGCAATGAGCAGTTCTTC. It yields the protein CSARAPGTSGSNEQFF.

The chain uses TRBV4-3 and TRBJ2-5; D is perhaps TRBD1 (5 bases). The CDR3 contains 15 residues. Germline V gives CDR1 LGHNA, CDR2 YSLEER. With 0 bases removed from V and 2 bases from J, the gap between germline ends came to 10 bases. CDR3: CASSQDDSRQETQYF. CDR3 nucleotide sequence: TGCGCCAGCAGCCAAGATGACAGCCGGCAAGAGACCCAGTACTTC.

This sequence joins TRBV20-1 and TRBJ2-1; tentative D call: TRBD2 (7 bases). Germline loops: CDR1 DFQATT, CDR2 SNEGSKA (reference sequence). The CDR3 covers 13 residues. The V end lost 6 bases, the J end lost 9 bases, and 18 bases lay between the germline ends. In DNA, the CDR3 is TGCAGTGCCGGGCTCCTGGGGGGGCCTGAGCAGTTCTTC. Amino acid sequence: CSAGLLGGPEQFF.

The chain recombines TRBV3-1 with TRBJ2-1; D perhaps matches TRBD2 (6 bases). V shed 4 bases and J shed 0 bases, with 10 bases lying between them. Germline CDR1 reads LGHDT; CDR2 reads YNNKEL (reference sequence). The CDR3 contains 15 residues. The CDR3 DNA sequence: TGTGCCAGCAGCCCGACTAGTTTCTCCTACAATGAGCAGTTCTTC. This encodes CASSPTSFSYNEQFF.

The rearrangement uses TRBV12-3 or TRBV12-4 and TRBJ1-1, with a tentative D call TRBD1 (5 bases). The CDR3 extends over 16 amino acids. Trimming cost V 8 bases and J 6 bases, with 25 bases left between them. The DNA for the CDR3 is TGTGCCAGCGGGGGTATGGGTGGTCGGCGGATCGCTGAAGCTTTCTTT. This encodes CASGGMGGRRIAEAFF.

In this sample, this clonotype turned up a few times. The chain joins TRBV10-3 to TRBJ2-7; possibly TRBD2 for D (5 bases). In germline, CDR1 is ENHRY, CDR2 SYGVKD. The CDR3 runs 12 residues. V lost 3 bases to trimming and J lost 5 bases, with 8 bases between them. CDR3 DNA sequence: TGTGCCATCAGTGACGGGAACGACGAGCAGTACTTC. Translating gives CAISDGNDEQYF.

The chain recombines TRBV7-8 with TRBJ2-3, with D perhaps matching TRBD1 or TRBD2 (5 bases each). Trimming cost V 6 bases and J 0 bases, with 10 bases left between them. The CDR3 totals 14 residues. The germline CDR1 and CDR2 sequences are SGHVS and FQNEAQ. The CDR3 protein is CASSEGSSTDTQYF. The CDR3 coding sequence is TGTGCCAGCAGTGAGGGGAGTAGCACAGATACGCAGTATTTT.

V usage is TRBV7-2 and J usage is TRBJ1-1; D not certain. The CDR3 sequence is 14 residues long. Germline V lookup: CDR1 SGHTA, CDR2 FQGNSA. Trimming cost V 0 bases and J 4 bases, with 9 bases left between them. Here the CDR3 reads CASSLAQSSTEAFF. CDR3 nucleotides: TGTGCCAGCAGCTTAGCCCAGTCGAGCACTGAAGCTTTCTTT.

The CDR3 DNA follows: TGTGCCAGCAGCAAAGTAGGGGGTGAGTTCTTC. Translation gives CASSKVGGEFF. The gene calls are TRBV21-1 and TRBJ2-1; the table's D gene call, TRBD1, was not cross checked with the DNA. TRBV21-1 is recorded as a pseudogene. The CDR3 sequence is 11 residues long.

This clonotype was found a few times. This chain links TRBV3-1 with TRBJ2-7; TRBD2 matches 10 bases. Germline CDR1 LGHDT, CDR2 YNNKEL (reference sequence). V gave up 4 bases and J gave up 3 bases; unmatched junction bases: 9. The CDR3 covers 16 residues. As DNA, the CDR3 is TGTGCCAGCAGCCGCCCTAGCGGGAGAGGTCTCTACGAGCAGTACTTC. Protein product: CASSRPSGRGLYEQYF.

V gene TRBV7-2 combines with J gene TRBJ2-1; TRBD2 might be the D (6 bases). The germline V and J ends were trimmed by 5 bases and 2 bases, with 13 bases remaining between them. Germline V gene sequence: CDR1 SGHTA, CDR2 FQGNSA. The CDR3 is 15 residues long. CDR3 amino acids: CASSVRSGAYNEQFF. The CDR3 DNA reads as TGTGCCAGCAGCGTGCGTAGCGGTGCCTACAATGAGCAGTTCTTC.